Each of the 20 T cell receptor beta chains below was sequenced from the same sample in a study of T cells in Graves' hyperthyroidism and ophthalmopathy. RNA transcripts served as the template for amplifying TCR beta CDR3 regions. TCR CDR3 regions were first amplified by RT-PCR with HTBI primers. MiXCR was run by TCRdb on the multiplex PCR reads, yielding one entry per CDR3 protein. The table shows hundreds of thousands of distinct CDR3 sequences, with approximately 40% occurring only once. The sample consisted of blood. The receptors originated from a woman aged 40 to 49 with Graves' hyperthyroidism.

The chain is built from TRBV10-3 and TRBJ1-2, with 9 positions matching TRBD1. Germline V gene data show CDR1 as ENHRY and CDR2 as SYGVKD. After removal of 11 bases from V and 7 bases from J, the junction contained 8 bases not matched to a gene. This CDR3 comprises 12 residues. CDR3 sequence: CAARDREAGYTF. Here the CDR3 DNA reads TGTGCCGCCCGGGACAGGGAGGCTGGCTACACCTTC.

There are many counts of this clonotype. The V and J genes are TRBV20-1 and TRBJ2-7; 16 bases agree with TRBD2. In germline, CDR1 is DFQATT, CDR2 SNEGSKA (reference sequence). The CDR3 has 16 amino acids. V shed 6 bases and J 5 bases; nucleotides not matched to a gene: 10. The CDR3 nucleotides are TGCAGTGCAGGAACGGGGGGGACTAGCGGGAGGGACGAGCAGTACTTC. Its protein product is CSAGTGGTSGRDEQYF.

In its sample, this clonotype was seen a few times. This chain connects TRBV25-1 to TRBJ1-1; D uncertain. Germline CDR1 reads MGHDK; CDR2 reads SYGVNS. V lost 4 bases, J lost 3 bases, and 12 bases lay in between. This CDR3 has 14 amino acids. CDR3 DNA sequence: TGTGCCAGCAGTGGCCCTCCACGGGACACTGAAGCTTTCTTT. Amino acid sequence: CASSGPPRDTEAFF.

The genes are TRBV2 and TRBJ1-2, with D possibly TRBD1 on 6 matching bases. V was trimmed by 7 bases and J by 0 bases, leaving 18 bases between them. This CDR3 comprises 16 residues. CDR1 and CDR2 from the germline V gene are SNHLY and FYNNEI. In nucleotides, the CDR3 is TGTGCCAGCACTATGGACAGCGTTGTCTCTAACTATGGCTACACCTTC. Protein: CASTMDSVVSNYGYTF.

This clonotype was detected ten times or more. The CDR3 spells CSVGVPGNTIYF. For the CDR3, the DNA is TGCAGCGTGGGAGTACCTGGAAACACCATATATTTT. The chain joins TRBV29-1 to TRBJ1-3; no firm D call. The V end was cut by 6 bases, the J end by 2 bases, with 8 bases between. Germline V gene data show CDR1 as SQVTM and CDR2 as ANQGSEA. The CDR3 covers 12 residues.

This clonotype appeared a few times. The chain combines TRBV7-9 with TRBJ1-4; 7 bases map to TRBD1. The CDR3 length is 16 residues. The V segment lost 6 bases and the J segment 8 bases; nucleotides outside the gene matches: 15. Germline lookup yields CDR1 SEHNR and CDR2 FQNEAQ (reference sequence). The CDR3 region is CASSYPGQRPGEKLFF. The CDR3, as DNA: TGTGCCAGCAGTTATCCGGGACAGCGCCCCGGGGAAAAACTGTTTTTT.

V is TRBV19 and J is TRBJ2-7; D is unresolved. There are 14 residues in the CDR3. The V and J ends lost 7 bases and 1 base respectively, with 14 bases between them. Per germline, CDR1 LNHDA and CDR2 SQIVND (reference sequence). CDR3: CASTRSHPSYEQYF. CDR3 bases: TGTGCCAGTACTCGTAGCCACCCGTCCTACGAGCAGTACTTC.

The CDR3 protein is CASSPTGTGFYGNSPLHF. Written as DNA, the CDR3 is TGTGCCAGCAGCCCCACCGGGACAGGCTTTTATGGAAATTCACCCCTCCACTTT. The chain combines TRBV11-2 with TRBJ1-6; TRBD1 aligns across 8 bases. V lost 5 bases to trimming and J lost 7 bases; unmatched junction nucleotides: 16. CDR1 SGHAT and CDR2 FQNNGV come from the germline V gene. This CDR3 has 18 amino acids.

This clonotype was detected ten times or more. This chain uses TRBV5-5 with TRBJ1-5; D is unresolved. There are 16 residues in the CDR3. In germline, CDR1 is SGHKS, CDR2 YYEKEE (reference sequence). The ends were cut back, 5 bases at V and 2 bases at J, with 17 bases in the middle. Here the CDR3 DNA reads TGTGCCAGCAGTCTGGCGGGCAGGCGGGGCAATCAGCCCCAGCATTTT. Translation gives CASSLAGRRGNQPQHF.

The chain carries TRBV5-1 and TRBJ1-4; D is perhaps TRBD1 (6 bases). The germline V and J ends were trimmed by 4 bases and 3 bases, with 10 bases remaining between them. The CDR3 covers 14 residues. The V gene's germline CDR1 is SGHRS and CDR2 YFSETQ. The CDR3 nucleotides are TGCGCCAGCAGCCCCGAGGGGGCTAATGAAAAACTGTTTTTT. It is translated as CASSPEGANEKLFF.

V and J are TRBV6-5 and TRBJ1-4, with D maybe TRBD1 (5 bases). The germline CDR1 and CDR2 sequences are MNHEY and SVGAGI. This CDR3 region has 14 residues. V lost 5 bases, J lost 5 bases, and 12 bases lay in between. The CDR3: CASSPTARNEKLFF. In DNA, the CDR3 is TGTGCCAGCAGTCCGACAGCCAGAAATGAAAAACTGTTTTTT.

CDR3 loop: CASSLGLVNYGYTF. CDR3 sequence (DNA): TGTGCCAGCAGCTTAGGTCTCGTGAACTATGGCTACACCTTC. V and J are TRBV7-9 and TRBJ1-2, with D unresolved. V lost 1 base, J lost 2 bases, and 8 bases lay in between. The CDR3 has 14 residues. Germline-derived CDR1 and CDR2 are SEHNR and FQNEAQ (reference sequence). The entire variable domain, with the rest obtained from reference TRBV7-9 and TRBJ1-2, is as follows: DTGVSQNPRHKITKRGQNVTFRCDPISEHNRLYWYRQTLGQGPEFLTYFQNEAQLEKSRLLSDRFSAERPKGSFSTLEIQRTEQGDSAMYLCASSLGLVNYGYTFGSGTRLTVV.

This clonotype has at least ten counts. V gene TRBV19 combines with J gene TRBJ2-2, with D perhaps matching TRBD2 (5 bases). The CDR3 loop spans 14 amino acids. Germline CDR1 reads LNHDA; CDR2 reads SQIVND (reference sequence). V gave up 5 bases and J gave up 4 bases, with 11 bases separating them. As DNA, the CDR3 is TGTGCCAGTAGTCCCTCAAGCGGCACCGGGGAGCTGTTTTTT. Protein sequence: CASSPSSGTGELFF.

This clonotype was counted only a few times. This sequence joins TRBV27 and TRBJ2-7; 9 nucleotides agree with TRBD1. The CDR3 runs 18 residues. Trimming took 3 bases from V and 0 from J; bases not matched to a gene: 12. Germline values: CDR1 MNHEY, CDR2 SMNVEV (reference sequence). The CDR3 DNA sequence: TGTGCCAGCAGTTTCTCCCCGCCGGGACAGGGAAGCTCCTACGAGCAGTACTTC. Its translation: CASSFSPPGQGSSYEQYF.

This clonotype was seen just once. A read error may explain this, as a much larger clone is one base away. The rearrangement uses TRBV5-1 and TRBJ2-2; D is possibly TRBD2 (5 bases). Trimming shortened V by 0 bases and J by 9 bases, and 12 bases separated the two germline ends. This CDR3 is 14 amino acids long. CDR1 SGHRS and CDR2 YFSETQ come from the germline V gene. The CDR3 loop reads CASSLVEETRELFF. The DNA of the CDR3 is TGCGCCAGCAGCTTGGTGGAGGAAACCAGGGAGCTGTTTTTT.

This CDR3 reads CASSWTGSSSSYEQYF. The DNA of the CDR3 is TGCGCCAGCAGCTGGACGGGGTCCTCAAGCTCCTACGAGCAGTACTTC. The chain combines TRBV5-1 with TRBJ2-7; possibly TRBD2 for D (5 bases). The V and J ends lost 3 bases and 0 bases respectively, with 16 bases between them. This CDR3 contains 16 residues. Germline assignment: CDR1 SGHRS and CDR2 YFSETQ. Drawing the rest from reference TRBV5-1 and TRBJ2-7, the complete variable domain is KAGVTQTPRYLIKTRGQQVTLSCSPISGHRSVSWYQQTPGQGLQFLFEYFSETQRNKGNFPGRFSGRQFSNSRSEMNVSTLELGDSALYLCASSWTGSSSSYEQYFGPGTRLTVT.

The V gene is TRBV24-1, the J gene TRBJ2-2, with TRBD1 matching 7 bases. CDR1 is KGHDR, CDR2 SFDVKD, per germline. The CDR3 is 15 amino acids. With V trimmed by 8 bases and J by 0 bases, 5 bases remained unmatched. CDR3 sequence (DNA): TGTGCCACCACCCAGGGGGAGTCGAACACCGGGGAGCTGTTTTTT. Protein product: CATTQGESNTGELFF.

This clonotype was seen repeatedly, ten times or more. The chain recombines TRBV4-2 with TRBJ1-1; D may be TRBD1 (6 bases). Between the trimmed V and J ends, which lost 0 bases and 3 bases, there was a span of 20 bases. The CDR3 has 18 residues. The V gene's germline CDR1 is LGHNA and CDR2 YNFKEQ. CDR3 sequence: CASSQDRQALGRYTEAFF. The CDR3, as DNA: TGTGCCAGCAGCCAAGATCGACAGGCTTTAGGTCGGTACACTGAAGCTTTCTTT.

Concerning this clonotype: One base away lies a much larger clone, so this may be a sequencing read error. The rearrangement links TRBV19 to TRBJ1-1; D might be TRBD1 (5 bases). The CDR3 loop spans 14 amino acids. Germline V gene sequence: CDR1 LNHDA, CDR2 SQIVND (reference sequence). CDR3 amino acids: CASSIAGRGAEASF. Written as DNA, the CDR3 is TGTGCCAGTAGTATAGCGGGGCGGGGCGCTGAAGCTTCCTTT.

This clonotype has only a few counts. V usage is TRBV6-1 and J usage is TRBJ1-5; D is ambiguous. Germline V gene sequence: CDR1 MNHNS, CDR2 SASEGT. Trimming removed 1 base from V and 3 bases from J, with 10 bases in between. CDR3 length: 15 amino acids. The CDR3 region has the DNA TGTGCCAGCAGTGAAGTTGAGTTCTCCAATCAGCCCCAGCATTTT. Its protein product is CASSEVEFSNQPQHF.